What follows describes a single T cell receptor (beta chain). Its antigen remains unknown. The data stem from a study of a mutant IDH1 vaccine in newly diagnosed glioma. Deletions cut 4 bases from V and 0 bases from J, with 16 bases between. Germline V gene sequence: CDR1 MDHEN, CDR2 SYDVKM. The CDR3 covers 16 residues. The assay was immunoSEQ multiplex PCR, and TCRdb's table has in-frame clones only and misses some. The sample includes about 69,000 clones, approximately 86% seen only once; the top ten take roughly 2%. Time point reported: week 35, safety follow-up. Vaccine doses each comprised 300 ug of mutant IDH1 20-mer peptide, with topical imiquimod.

The clonotype comes from a man under 40 with glioma. Specimen: PBMCs, collected from a glioma patient whose treatment included an IDH1 peptide vaccine. The chain is built from TRBV28 and TRBJ2-7, with D perhaps being TRBD1 or TRBD2 (5 bases each). The DNA for the CDR3 is TGTGCCAGCAGTTCCTACTGGGGACGGAGCTCCTACGAGCAGTACTTC. Translation gives CASSSYWGRSSYEQYF.